This entry features one T cell receptor beta chain sequence. Its specificity is not known. The data belong to a study of cytomegalovirus exposure and HLA in healthy donors. Study-level points and caveats: Specificity for CMV antigens was confirmed in vitro for a few of the CMV-associated chains.

PCR amplification relied on 60 Vbeta primers (plus 13 Jbeta primers). The assay was immunoSEQ multiplex PCR, and TCRdb's table has in-frame clones only and misses some. The table lists about 160,000 clones, almost 80% of them singletons. The germline V gene encodes CDR1 MDHEN and CDR2 SYDVKM. Trimming removed 9 bases from V and 0 bases from J; junction bases left unmatched: 3. The CDR3 consists of 13 residues. The source is a male donor in good health and CMV-seronegative. Sequencing input: PBMCs. V gene TRBV28 combines with J gene TRBJ2-7; 9 nucleotides agree with TRBD1. The CDR3 loop is CASGQGSSYEQYF. Here the CDR3 DNA reads TGTGCCAGTGGACAGGGGAGCTCCTACGAGCAGTACTTC.